The 10 T cell receptor beta chains reported below all come from one sample, sequenced in a study of T cells in Graves' hyperthyroidism and ophthalmopathy. The investigators amplified TCR beta CDR3 regions from RNA transcripts. A set of HTBI primers served as the primers for a first-round RT-PCR of the TCR CDR3. TCRdb used MiXCR to reprocess the multiplex PCR reads, holding one entry per CDR3 protein. In the table there are a few hundred thousand distinct CDR3 sequences, approximately 16% of which are singletons. The sequenced sample was blood. The receptor source for this set is a woman in her sixties with Graves' ophthalmopathy.

This clonotype was detected many times. This rearrangement joins TRBV9 to TRBJ2-7; tentatively, D is TRBD2 (5 bases). Germline CDR1 SGDLS, CDR2 YYNGEE. Trimming cost V 0 bases and J 6 bases, with 10 bases left between them. The CDR3 length is 13 residues. DNA for the CDR3: TGTGCCAGCAGCGTAGCGGGGTCGGTCGAGCAGTACTTC. Amino acid sequence: CASSVAGSVEQYF.

This clonotype has only a few counts. This chain uses TRBV5-1 with TRBJ1-4, with TRBD1 identical over 9 bases. CDR1 SGHRS and CDR2 YFSETQ come from the germline V gene. J lost 8 bases, V lost 2 bases, and 7 bases had no gene match. The CDR3 spans 15 residues. This CDR3 is CASSFGTGQGEKLFF. DNA of the CDR3: TGCGCCAGCAGCTTTGGGACGGGACAGGGCGAAAAACTGTTTTTT.

This clonotype was seen once. The V call is TRBV5-6, the J call TRBJ2-6, with D perhaps matching TRBD1 or TRBD2 (7 bases each). This CDR3 region has 17 residues. Germline V gene sequence: CDR1 SGHDT, CDR2 YYEEEE. V lost 2 bases and J lost 1, with 13 bases in between. The CDR3 spells CASSLAGQPSGANVLTF. Written as DNA, the CDR3 is TGTGCCAGCAGCTTAGCGGGACAGCCTTCTGGGGCCAACGTCCTGACTTTC.

A remark on this clonotype: A much more abundant neighbour one base away suggests this may be a read error. The chain links TRBV4-1 to TRBJ1-1, with a possible D match to TRBD1 (5 bases). Germline CDR1 is MGHRA and CDR2 is YSYEKL. The CDR3 contains 16 residues. The V and J ends lost 4 bases and 0 bases respectively, with 15 bases between them. DNA of the CDR3: TGCGCCAGCAGCCGTACCCGAAAACAGGTGAACACTGAAGCTTTCTTT. Protein: CASSRTRKQVNTEAFF.

This clonotype was counted between two and nine times. This chain joins TRBV19 and TRBJ2-1, with 10 bases aligning to TRBD2. Germline values: CDR1 LNHDA, CDR2 SQIVND (reference sequence). V lost 3 bases, J lost 6 bases, and 20 bases stayed unmatched. This CDR3 has 20 residues. The CDR3 DNA reads TGTGCCAGTAGTATTGCCGGGGCGAGTGTAGCGGGAGGCAGAGGCAATGAGCAGTTCTTC. It codes for CASSIAGASVAGGRGNEQFF. Combining the CDR3 with reference TRBV19 and TRBJ2-1 gives the whole variable domain DGGITQSPKYLFRKEGQNVTLSCEQNLNHDAMYWYRQDPGQGLRLIYYSQIVNDFQKGDIAEGYSVSREKKESFPLTVTSAQKNPTAFYLCASSIAGASVAGGRGNEQFFGPGTRLTVL.

In its sample, this clonotype was seen many times. The chain uses TRBV27 and TRBJ2-7, with D uncertain. CDR3 length: 12 amino acids. Germline values: CDR1 MNHEY, CDR2 SMNVEV (reference sequence). The germline V and J ends were trimmed by 3 bases and 2 bases, with 5 bases remaining between them. The CDR3 nucleotides are TGTGCCAGCAGTTTCCTTACCTACGAGCAGTACTTC. Its protein is CASSFLTYEQYF.

This clonotype was seen many times. This rearrangement joins TRBV6-1 to TRBJ2-7; TRBD2 matches at 12 bases. The CDR3 runs to 16 residues. Germline CDR1 is MNHNS and CDR2 is SASEGT. V trimming: 6 bases; J trimming: 2 bases; junction bases outside the gene matches: 8. Here the CDR3 reads CASRPLGLAGTYEQYF. The CDR3 coding sequence is TGTGCCAGCAGACCACTGGGACTAGCGGGCACCTACGAGCAGTACTTC.

V usage is TRBV10-3 and J usage is TRBJ1-6; 7 positions match TRBD1. This CDR3 has 14 residues. Germline V lookup: CDR1 ENHRY, CDR2 SYGVKD. With 4 bases clipped from V and 5 bases from J, the junction kept 2 bases outside the gene matches. The CDR3 reads CAISVGTDNSPLHF. CDR3 DNA sequence: TGTGCCATCAGTGTAGGGACAGATAATTCACCCCTCCACTTT.

For the CDR3, the DNA is TGTGCCAGCAGTTCGAGCGGGAGGGCCCCCACAGATACGCAGTATTTT. Translation gives CASSSSGRAPTDTQYF. The chain employs TRBV6-2 or TRBV6-3 and TRBJ2-3, with 10 bases lining up with TRBD2. This CDR3 is built from 16 residues. CDR1 and CDR2 from the germline V gene are MNHEY and SVGEGT. V lost 4 bases and J lost 2; bases outside the gene matches: 6.

This clonotype appeared many times. V is TRBV5-1 and J is TRBJ2-5; 7 bases are shared with TRBD2. Trimming cost V 0 bases and J 5 bases; bases outside gene matches: 4. Germline CDR1 SGHRS, CDR2 YFSETQ. The CDR3 consists of 14 residues. CDR3 loop: CASSLGYSGETQYF. CDR3 nucleotide sequence: TGCGCCAGCAGCTTGGGTTATAGCGGGGAGACCCAGTACTTC. The variable domain in full, with the rest retrieved from reference TRBV5-1 and TRBJ2-5, is KAGVTQTPRYLIKTRGQQVTLSCSPISGHRSVSWYQQTPGQGLQFLFEYFSETQRNKGNFPGRFSGRQFSNSRSEMNVSTLELGDSALYLCASSLGYSGETQYFGPGTRLLVL.